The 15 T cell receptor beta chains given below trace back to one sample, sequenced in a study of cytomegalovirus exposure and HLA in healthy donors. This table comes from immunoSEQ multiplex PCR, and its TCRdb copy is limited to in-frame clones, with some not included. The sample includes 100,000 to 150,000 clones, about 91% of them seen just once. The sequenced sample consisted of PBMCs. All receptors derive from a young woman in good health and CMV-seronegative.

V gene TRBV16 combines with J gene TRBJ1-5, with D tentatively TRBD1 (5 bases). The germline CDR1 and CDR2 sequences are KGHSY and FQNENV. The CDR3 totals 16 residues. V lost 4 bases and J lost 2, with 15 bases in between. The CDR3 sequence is CASSPPLGGGNQPQHF. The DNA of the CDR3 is TGTGCCAGCAGCCCCCCCCTCGGGGGTGGCAATCAGCCCCAGCATTTT.

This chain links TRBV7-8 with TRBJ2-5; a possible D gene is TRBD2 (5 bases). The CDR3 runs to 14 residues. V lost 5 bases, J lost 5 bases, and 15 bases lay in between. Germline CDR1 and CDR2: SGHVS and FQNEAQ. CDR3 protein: CASSPRRVRETQYF. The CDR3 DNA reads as TGTGCCAGCAGCCCCCGGCGGGTCCGGGAGACCCAGTACTTC.

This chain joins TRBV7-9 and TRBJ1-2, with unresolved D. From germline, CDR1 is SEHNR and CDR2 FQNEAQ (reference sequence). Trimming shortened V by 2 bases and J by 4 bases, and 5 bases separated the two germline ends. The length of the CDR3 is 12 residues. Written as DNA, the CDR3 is TGTGCCAGCAGCTTATACTCCTATGGCTACACCTTC. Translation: CASSLYSYGYTF.

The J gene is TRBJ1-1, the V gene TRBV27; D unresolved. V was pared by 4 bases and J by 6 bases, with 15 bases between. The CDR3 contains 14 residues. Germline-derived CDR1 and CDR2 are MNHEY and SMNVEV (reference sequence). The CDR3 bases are TGTGCCAGCAGTTCGAGTTTGGGCTTGTCTGAAGCTTTCTTT. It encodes CASSSSLGLSEAFF.

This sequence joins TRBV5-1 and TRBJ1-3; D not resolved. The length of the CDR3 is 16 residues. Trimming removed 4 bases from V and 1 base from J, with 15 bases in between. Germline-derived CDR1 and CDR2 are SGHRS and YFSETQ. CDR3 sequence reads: CASSPDPAGSGNTIYF. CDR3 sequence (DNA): TGCGCCAGCAGCCCTGATCCGGCGGGGTCTGGAAACACCATATATTTT.

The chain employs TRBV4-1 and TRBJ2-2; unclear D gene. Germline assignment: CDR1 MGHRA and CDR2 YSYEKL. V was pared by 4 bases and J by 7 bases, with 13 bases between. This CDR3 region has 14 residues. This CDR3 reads CASSPKAPSGELFF. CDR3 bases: TGCGCCAGCAGCCCCAAAGCCCCTAGCGGGGAGCTGTTTTTT.

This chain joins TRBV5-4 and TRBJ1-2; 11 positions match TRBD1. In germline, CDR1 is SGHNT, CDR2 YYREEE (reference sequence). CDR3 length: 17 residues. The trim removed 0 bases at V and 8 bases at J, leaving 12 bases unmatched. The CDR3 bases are TGTGCCAGCAGCTTGGATCTGGGACAGGGGGTGTCTGGCGGCTACACCTTC. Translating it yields CASSLDLGQGVSGGYTF.

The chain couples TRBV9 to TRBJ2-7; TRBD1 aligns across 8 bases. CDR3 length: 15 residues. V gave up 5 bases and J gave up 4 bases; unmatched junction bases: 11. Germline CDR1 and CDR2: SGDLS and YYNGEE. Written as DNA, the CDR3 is TGTGCCAGCAGTGGAGGACAGGGTGGGCTTTACGAGCAGTACTTC. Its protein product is CASSGGQGGLYEQYF.

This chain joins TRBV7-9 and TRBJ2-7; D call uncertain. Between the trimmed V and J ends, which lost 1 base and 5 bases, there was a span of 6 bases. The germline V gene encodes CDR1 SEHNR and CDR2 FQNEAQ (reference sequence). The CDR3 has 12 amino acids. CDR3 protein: CASSLGPNEQYF. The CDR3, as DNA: TGTGCCAGCAGCTTAGGGCCCAACGAGCAGTACTTC.

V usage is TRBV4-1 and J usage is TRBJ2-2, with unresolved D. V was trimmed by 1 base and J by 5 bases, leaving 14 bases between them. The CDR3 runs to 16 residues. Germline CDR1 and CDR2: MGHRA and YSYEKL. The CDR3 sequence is CASSQVDLVVTGELFF. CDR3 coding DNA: TGCGCCAGCAGCCAAGTCGATCTAGTTGTTACCGGGGAGCTGTTTTTT.

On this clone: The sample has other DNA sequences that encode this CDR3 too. The DNA of the CDR3 is TGTGCCAGCAGTGACTCGACTACCGGGGCCAACGTCCTGACTTTC. Protein product: CASSDSTTGANVLTF. The V call is TRBV6-4, the J call TRBJ2-6; TRBD2 is a possible D gene (5 bases). V lost 0 bases to trimming and J lost 4 bases, with 7 bases between them. This CDR3 has 15 amino acids. The germline gives CDR1 MRHNA, CDR2 SNTAGT.

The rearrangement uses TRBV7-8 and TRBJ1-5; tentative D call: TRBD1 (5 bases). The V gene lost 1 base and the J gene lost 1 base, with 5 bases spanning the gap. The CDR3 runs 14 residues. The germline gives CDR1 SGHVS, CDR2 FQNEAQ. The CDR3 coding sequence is TGTGCCAGCAGCTTAGGACAGAGCAATCAGCCCCAGCATTTT. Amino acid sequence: CASSLGQSNQPQHF.

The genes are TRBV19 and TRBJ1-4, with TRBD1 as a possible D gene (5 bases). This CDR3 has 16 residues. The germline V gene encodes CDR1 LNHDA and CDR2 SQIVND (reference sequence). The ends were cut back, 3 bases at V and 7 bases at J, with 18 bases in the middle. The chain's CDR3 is CASSIGVGGVGEKLFF. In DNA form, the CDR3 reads TGTGCCAGTAGTATTGGTGTCGGGGGAGTCGGTGAAAAACTGTTTTTT.

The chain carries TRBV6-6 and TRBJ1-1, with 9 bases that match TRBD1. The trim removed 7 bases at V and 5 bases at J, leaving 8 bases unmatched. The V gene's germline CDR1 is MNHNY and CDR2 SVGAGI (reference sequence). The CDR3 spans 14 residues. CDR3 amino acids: CASTKGQGSTEAFF. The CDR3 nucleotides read TGTGCCAGCACTAAGGGACAGGGCTCGACTGAAGCTTTCTTT.

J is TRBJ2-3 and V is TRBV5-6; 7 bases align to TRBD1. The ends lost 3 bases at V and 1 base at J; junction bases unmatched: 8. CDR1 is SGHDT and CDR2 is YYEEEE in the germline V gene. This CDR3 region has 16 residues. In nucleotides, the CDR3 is TGTGCCAGCAGCTCCCTTGGACAGGTTGGCACAGATACGCAGTATTTT. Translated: CASSSLGQVGTDTQYF.